Presented here are 16 T cell receptor beta chains from one specimen sequenced in a study of cytomegalovirus exposure and HLA in healthy donors. Here immunoSEQ multiplex PCR was the method, and the copy in TCRdb shows in-frame clones only, minus some. There are 190,000 or so clones in the sample; approximately 83% occur only once, and around 2.8% lies in the top ten. Sequenced: PBMCs. These receptors were taken from a woman younger than 30 in good health and CMV-seropositive.

The rearrangement uses TRBV2 and TRBJ2-2, with D possibly being TRBD1 (6 bases). The CDR3 spans 15 residues. Germline V lookup: CDR1 SNHLY, CDR2 FYNNEI. V lost 8 bases, J lost 1 base, and 14 bases lay in between. In DNA form, the CDR3 reads TGTGCCAGCGGGGGCGGACAGCAGAACACCGGGGAGCTGTTTTTT. As protein: CASGGGQQNTGELFF.

The chain combines TRBV5-4 with TRBJ2-2; D not certain. From germline, CDR1 is SGHNT and CDR2 YYREEE (reference sequence). V shed 4 bases and J shed 5 bases, with 18 bases lying between them. This CDR3 comprises 16 residues. The CDR3 DNA follows: TGTGCCAGCAGCCAAGACCTAGACCTGTCTACCGGGGAGCTGTTTTTT. Protein product: CASSQDLDLSTGELFF.

This sequence joins TRBV9 and TRBJ2-3; maybe TRBD1 (6 bases). There are 17 residues in the CDR3. V lost 4 bases to trimming and J lost 4 bases, with 22 bases between them. The germline V gene encodes CDR1 SGDLS and CDR2 YYNGEE. CDR3 sequence reads: CASSPSDRFTGADTQYF. CDR3 bases: TGTGCCAGCAGCCCCTCGGACAGATTCACTGGGGCAGATACGCAGTATTTT.

The chain employs TRBV29-1 and TRBJ2-7; TRBD1 agrees at 7 bases. Germline CDR1 is SQVTM and CDR2 is ANQGSEA. This CDR3 spans 13 amino acids. Unmatched junction bases numbered 7, after V lost 4 bases and J lost 4 bases. CDR3 DNA: TGCAGCGTTGCACGACAGGGACGATACGAGCAGTACTTC. This sequence encodes CSVARQGRYEQYF.

This clone was seen a single time. This chain connects TRBV18 to TRBJ1-1; 8 positions agree with TRBD1. The length of the CDR3 is 13 residues. Germline values: CDR1 KGHSH, CDR2 LQKENI. The V gene end was trimmed by 3 bases and the J gene end by 11 bases; junction bases not matched to a gene: 8. CDR3 sequence (DNA): TGTGCCAGCTCACCGCAGGGGGCGCCTCAGGCTTTCTTT. Encoded protein: CASSPQGAPQAFF.

The chain links TRBV6-4 to TRBJ2-3, with TRBD2 identical over 8 bases. The CDR3 has 14 amino acids. V trimming: 6 bases; J trimming: 2 bases; junction bases outside the gene matches: 4. CDR1 is MRHNA, CDR2 SNTAGT, per germline. The CDR3 DNA reads as TGTGCCAGCAGACTAGCGGCCACCACAGATACGCAGTATTTT. Residues: CASRLAATTDTQYF.

This sequence joins TRBV27 and TRBJ1-6; D gene unclear. This CDR3 has 14 amino acids. The germline V and J ends were trimmed by 5 bases and 5 bases, with 10 bases remaining between them. The V gene's germline CDR1 is MNHEY and CDR2 SMNVEV (reference sequence). The CDR3 nucleotides read TGTGCCAGCAGTAAAACAGAAAATAATTCACCCCTCCACTTT. Translation: CASSKTENNSPLHF.

This clone was recorded once. The V call is TRBV7-2, the J call TRBJ2-1, with a weak D call TRBD1 (5 bases). CDR3 length: 15 amino acids. Trimming removed 5 bases at V and 7 bases at J, with 18 bases between. Germline-derived CDR1 and CDR2 are SGHTA and FQGNSA. The CDR3 DNA reads TGTGCCAGCAGCCGAGCTGGGCAGGGCTGGAATGAGCAGTTCTTC. Translated: CASSRAGQGWNEQFF.

The chain joins TRBV6-6 to TRBJ1-1; D uncertain. The CDR3 consists of 14 residues. Trimming left V 2 bases short and J 5 bases short, with 12 bases between. CDR1 and CDR2 (germline): MNHNY, SVGAGI (reference sequence). The CDR3 DNA reads as TGTGCCAGCAGTTACGACCGCAGAGGTACTGAAGCTTTCTTT. It encodes CASSYDRRGTEAFF.

This clone occurred many times. The chain uses TRBV5-1 and TRBJ2-7; possibly TRBD2 for D (6 bases). The germline CDR1 and CDR2 sequences are SGHRS and YFSETQ. V was cut by 4 bases and J by 3 bases, with 8 bases left in between. This CDR3 contains 12 residues. The CDR3 spells CASSQEGYEQYF. The DNA for the CDR3 is TGCGCCAGCAGCCAGGAGGGCTACGAGCAGTACTTC.

This chain links TRBV7-9 with TRBJ2-7; D is ambiguous. The CDR3 has 12 residues. The germline V gene has CDR1 SEHNR and CDR2 FQNEAQ (reference sequence). The V end was cut by 2 bases, the J end by 4 bases, with 6 bases between. The CDR3 spells CASSLSRYEQYF. DNA of the CDR3: TGTGCCAGCAGCTTATCGCGGTACGAGCAGTACTTC.

The chain employs TRBV6-1 and TRBJ2-2; D is possibly TRBD1 (8 bases). The CDR3 is 15 residues long. Germline V CDR1 and CDR2: MNHNS, SASEGT. V was clipped by 7 bases and J by 4 bases, with 16 bases between them. For the CDR3, the DNA is TGTGCCAGCACCTCACAGGGGGGGAGCACCGGGGAGCTGTTTTTT. Its translation is CASTSQGGSTGELFF.

The gene calls are TRBV6-1 and TRBJ2-7; 9 nucleotides line up with TRBD2. The germline V gene encodes CDR1 MNHNS and CDR2 SASEGT. Trimming removed 2 bases from V and 4 bases from J; junction bases left unmatched: 6. CDR3 length: 15 residues. The DNA for the CDR3 is TGTGCCAGCAGTGAAATGAGCGGGAGGAGTTACGAGCAGTACTTC. Its protein is CASSEMSGRSYEQYF.

The CDR3 region is CATLGQAKNIQYF. CDR3 nucleotide sequence: TGTGCCACCCTAGGTCAAGCCAAAAACATTCAGTACTTC. J is TRBJ2-4 and V is TRBV19; no reliable D call. Trimming shortened V by 10 bases and J by 0 bases, and 10 bases separated the two germline ends. The CDR3 loop spans 13 amino acids. Germline CDR1 LNHDA, CDR2 SQIVND (reference sequence).

V usage is TRBV6-5 and J usage is TRBJ2-7, with no clear D. The CDR3 covers 12 residues. The germline V gene encodes CDR1 MNHEY and CDR2 SVGAGI. V shed 11 bases and J shed 4 bases, with 15 bases lying between them. The CDR3 nucleotides read TGTGCCTCCCTCGCGAGTCGATACGAGCAGTACTTC. Amino acids: CASLASRYEQYF.

The CDR3 protein is CASSLVRGIDTQYF. For the CDR3, the DNA is TGTGCCAGCAGTTTGGTGCGGGGGATAGATACGCAGTATTTT. The genes are TRBV27 and TRBJ2-3; 7 positions agree with TRBD2. The germline V gene encodes CDR1 MNHEY and CDR2 SMNVEV (reference sequence). V dropped 3 bases and J dropped 5; count of bases not matched to a gene: 5. The CDR3 is made up of 14 amino acids.